The 10 T cell receptor beta chains in this list originate from one sample, sequenced in a study of CD4 and CD8 cells across lung adenocarcinoma regions. TCRdb processed the PCR reads anew with MiXCR; each CDR3 protein has one entry. Of 10,000 to 15,000 distinct CDR3 sequences listed, roughly 50% are singletons. Sequenced: CD8+ T cells from the margin of a lung tumor. These receptors all stem from a male donor with lung adenocarcinoma. The CD4 and CD8 labels of this study may be unreliable.

This clonotype was seen more than once but under ten times. The junction and the germline gene differ at one end; a read error may be behind it. This rearrangement joins TRBV27 to TRBJ2-3; 9 bases align to TRBD2. The length of the CDR3 is 16 residues. Per germline, CDR1 MNHEY and CDR2 SMNVEV (reference sequence). This chain's CDR3 is CASGGGGGWGTDTQYF. Here the CDR3 DNA reads TGTGCCAGCGGGGGCGGGGGGGGATGGGGCACAGATACCCAGTATTTT.

The chain has TRBV15 and TRBJ2-1; 7 bases align to TRBD2. CDR3 size: 16 residues. With V trimmed by 0 bases and J by 3 bases, 5 bases remained unmatched. Germline loops: CDR1 LNHNV, CDR2 YYDKDF (reference sequence). CDR3 DNA sequence: TGTGCCACCAGCAGAGATGTGAGCGGGAACTACAATGAGCAGTTCTTC. Translation gives CATSRDVSGNYNEQFF.

The chain recombines TRBV18 with TRBJ2-1; either TRBD1 or TRBD2 may fit D (6 bases each). Near its end, the DNA agrees better with TRBJ2-5, so the J call may be wrong. This CDR3 region has 17 residues. The germline gives CDR1 KGHSH, CDR2 LQKENI. CDR3 bases: TGTGCCAGCTCACAACTGTCCGGAGGGGGGAAGCGCGAGACCCAGTACTTC. Protein sequence: CASSQLSGGGKRETQYF.

This clonotype was seen at least ten times. This could be a read error, since a much larger clone is one nucleotide away. The V and J genes are TRBV6-5 and TRBJ2-1; D is perhaps TRBD2 (6 bases). Trimming stripped 1 base from V and 13 bases from J, with 20 bases between. Germline loops: CDR1 MNHEY, CDR2 SVGAGI. The CDR3 spans 15 residues. This chain's CDR3 is CASSYLAGPQETQFF. CDR3 DNA: TGTGCCAGCAGTTACTTGGCGGGACCCCAAGAGACCCAGTTCTTC.

The chain joins TRBV6-5 to TRBJ2-3; D is unclear. The germline V gene encodes CDR1 MNHEY and CDR2 SVGAGI. The CDR3 totals 14 residues. The V gene lost 7 bases and the J gene lost 11 bases, with 22 bases spanning the gap. The CDR3 DNA sequence: TGTGCCAGCATTTGGGCTGGAAGCACAGATGAGCAGTATTTT. Its protein product is CASIWAGSTDEQYF.

For this clonotype: The germline gene is not matched at one end of the junction; a read error may be the cause. The J gene is TRBJ2-1, the V gene TRBV27; D is undetermined. From germline, CDR1 is MNHEY and CDR2 SMNVEV (reference sequence). This CDR3 region has 15 residues. CDR3 residues: CASSLTAVRTDEQFF. Written as DNA, the CDR3 is TGTGCCAGCAGTTTAACGGCCGTGCGCACCGATGAGCAGTTTTTC.

This clonotype appeared a few times. V is TRBV20-1 and J is TRBJ2-1, with 10 bases matching TRBD2. Germline V gene lookup returns CDR1 DFQATT and CDR2 SNEGSKA (reference sequence). The CDR3 sequence is 15 residues long. V dropped 5 bases and J dropped 4; count of bases not matched to a gene: 8. CDR3 in amino acids: CSAEGWTSGYNEQFF. The CDR3 DNA reads as TGCAGTGCTGAAGGGTGGACTAGCGGATACAATGAGCAGTTCTTC.

This clonotype was seen repeatedly, ten times or more. The gene calls are TRBV7-2 and TRBJ2-5; the match to TRBD1 covers 8 bases. With 2 bases clipped from V and 2 bases from J, the junction kept 4 bases outside the gene matches. This CDR3 contains 15 residues. Germline CDR1 reads SGHTA; CDR2 reads FQGNSA. The CDR3 loop reads CASSLRTGNQETQYF. The CDR3 DNA is TGTGCCAGCAGCTTAAGGACAGGGAATCAAGAGACCCAGTACTTC.

This clonotype is medium-sized by share. The chain joins TRBV5-1 to TRBJ2-5; 8 nucleotides align to TRBD2. The CDR3 covers 15 residues. Germline values: CDR1 SGHRS, CDR2 YFSETQ. V was clipped by 4 bases and J by 5 bases; unmatched bases: 10. CDR3: CASSPGLAAFETQYF. CDR3 nucleotides: TGCGCCAGCAGCCCCGGACTAGCCGCCTTCGAGACCCAGTACTTC.

This chain uses TRBV10-3 with TRBJ2-1; 8 positions match TRBD1. The J call is in doubt because the DNA end fits TRBJ2-5 better. This CDR3 has 14 amino acids. Germline lookup yields CDR1 ENHRY and CDR2 SYGVKD. The CDR3 reads CAIRSGTGTGTQYF. The CDR3 DNA reads TGTGCCATCAGGTCCGGGACAGGCACCGGGACCCAGTACTTC.